One sample yielded the 27 T cell receptor beta chains listed below, sequenced in a study of blood T cells in healthy people across ages. Using a J-beta primer mix together with a sample-barcoded 5' primer, a second PCR was run for about 7 to 12 cycles. TCRdb reprocessed the 5' RACE reads with MiXCR, giving one entry per CDR3 protein. Of 1.8 million or so distinct CDR3 sequences listed, roughly 43% are singletons. Input material: blood. Receptors were obtained from a human donor in good health.

This chain uses TRBV11-3 with TRBJ2-1; 8 bases agree with TRBD1. This CDR3 has 15 amino acids. Germline loops: CDR1 SGHNT, CDR2 YENEEA. The J segment lost 15 bases and the V segment lost 1 base, leaving 14 bases of the junction unmatched. The CDR3 here is CASSLVRTGRPSRFF. CDR3 DNA: TGTGCCAGCAGCTTAGTGAGGACAGGGCGTCCGTCTAGGTTCTTC.

The chain carries TRBV7-9 and TRBJ1-4; tentatively, D is TRBD1 (6 bases). This CDR3 spans 15 amino acids. CDR1 and CDR2 (germline): SEHNR, FQNEAQ (reference sequence). Trimming pared 6 bases from V and 3 bases from J, leaving 14 bases between. In DNA, the CDR3 is TGTGCCAGCAGGGGAGGGGGGGACCCTAATGAAAAACTGTTTTTT. Its translation is CASRGGGDPNEKLFF.

The chain carries TRBV15 and TRBJ1-1; no definite D call. Germline V lookup: CDR1 LNHNV, CDR2 YYDKDF (reference sequence). Trimming took off 7 bases at V and 0 bases at J, with 9 bases between the two ends. This CDR3 region has 13 residues. The CDR3 here is CATTYTMNTEAFF. CDR3 sequence (DNA): TGTGCCACCACTTACACAATGAACACTGAAGCTTTCTTT.

The table lists this clonotype with a few counts. The chain links TRBV7-9 to TRBJ2-7; D ambiguous. Trimming left V 6 bases short and J 3 bases short, with 18 bases between. The germline gives CDR1 SEHNR, CDR2 FQNEAQ (reference sequence). The CDR3 has 15 residues. CDR3 region: CASRPSVVAHYEQYF. The CDR3 DNA follows: TGTGCCAGCAGACCCTCGGTTGTAGCCCACTACGAGCAGTACTTC.

This clonotype was recorded many times. V gene TRBV7-9 combines with J gene TRBJ1-2; 11 bases line up with TRBD1. There are 17 residues in the CDR3. From germline, CDR1 is SEHNR and CDR2 FQNEAQ (reference sequence). The ends lost 7 bases at V and 0 bases at J; junction bases unmatched: 10. The CDR3 spells CASTLRDRGAANYGYTF. CDR3 in DNA: TGTGCCAGCACCCTCCGGGACAGGGGGGCAGCTAACTATGGCTACACCTTC.

This chain joins TRBV3-1 and TRBJ1-2, with D possibly TRBD1 on 6 matching bases. The CDR3 is made up of 12 amino acids. Germline V gene sequence: CDR1 LGHDT, CDR2 YNNKEL (reference sequence). Deletions cut 0 bases from V and 12 bases from J, with 11 bases between. The CDR3 region is CASSQDWTEHTF. The CDR3 DNA follows: TGTGCCAGCAGCCAAGATTGGACAGAACACACCTTC.

The CDR3 bases are TGCAGTGCCACGCGCAGCGGGTATCAAGAGACCCAGTACTTC. Residues: CSATRSGYQETQYF. The rearrangement joins TRBV20-1 to TRBJ2-5, with D possibly TRBD2 on 6 matching bases. Trimming cost V 6 bases and J 2 bases, with 16 bases left between them. The V gene's germline CDR1 is DFQATT and CDR2 SNEGSKA (reference sequence). This CDR3 region has 14 residues.

The rearrangement joins TRBV20-1 to TRBJ1-2, with TRBD1 identical over 7 bases. CDR1 DFQATT and CDR2 SNEGSKA come from the germline V gene (reference sequence). The CDR3 loop spans 15 amino acids. V was clipped by 5 bases and J by 2 bases; unmatched bases: 11. This CDR3 reads CSAEGATQGNYGYTF. The DNA for the CDR3 is TGCAGTGCTGAGGGGGCAACCCAGGGGAACTATGGCTACACCTTC.

The chain carries TRBV7-2 and TRBJ1-1; D not certain. Germline-derived CDR1 and CDR2 are SGHTA and FQGNSA. V lost 2 bases to trimming and J lost 4 bases, with 11 bases between them. The CDR3 is 14 amino acids. CDR3 in amino acids: CASSLSSQLTEAFF. DNA of the CDR3: TGTGCCAGCAGCTTAAGCTCTCAACTCACTGAAGCTTTCTTT.

This clonotype was observed many times. The V gene is TRBV10-3, the J gene TRBJ1-2; no definite D call. The CDR3 contains 14 residues. V was pared by 4 bases and J by 0 bases, with 9 bases between. CDR1 is ENHRY and CDR2 is SYGVKD in the germline V gene. Written as DNA, the CDR3 is TGTGCCATCAGTGTTGCAGGTTCTAACTATGGCTACACCTTC. Its translation: CAISVAGSNYGYTF.

The gene calls are TRBV14 and TRBJ1-1; D is possibly TRBD1 (5 bases). The germline V gene encodes CDR1 SGHDN and CDR2 FVKESK. V dropped 2 bases and J dropped 6 bases, with 10 bases sitting between them. This CDR3 comprises 13 residues. CDR3 DNA: TGTGCCAGCAGCCAAATCAGAGGGGCTGAAGCTTTCTTT. It specifies CASSQIRGAEAFF.

In DNA form, the CDR3 reads TGTGCCAGCAGCCCGCGTCCCAGGACAGGGAATGAGCAGTTCTTC. Translation: CASSPRPRTGNEQFF. The chain joins TRBV9 to TRBJ2-1, with 8 bases lining up with TRBD1. The CDR3 has 15 residues. The germline V gene encodes CDR1 SGDLS and CDR2 YYNGEE. The V and J ends lost 4 bases and 7 bases, in that order; junction bases with no gene match: 10.

V usage is TRBV28 and J usage is TRBJ1-5, with D perhaps matching TRBD1 (5 bases). The CDR3 covers 15 residues. In germline, CDR1 is MDHEN, CDR2 SYDVKM. V was pared by 4 bases and J by 5 bases, with 15 bases between. The CDR3 DNA is TGTGCCAGCAGTTCACCGGGGGACGGGGATCAGCCCCAGCATTTT. This sequence encodes CASSSPGDGDQPQHF.

This chain connects TRBV29-1 to TRBJ2-3, with a tentative D call TRBD1 (6 bases). Looked up from germline, CDR1 is SQVTM and CDR2 is ANQGSEA. This CDR3 is 13 amino acids long. V was cut by 7 bases and J by 3 bases, with 14 bases left in between. The CDR3: CSGTLQGTDTQYF. The CDR3 coding sequence is TGCAGCGGGACTCTTCAGGGGACAGATACGCAGTATTTT.

This rearrangement joins TRBV3-1 to TRBJ2-1, with D perhaps TRBD2 (6 bases). V lost 1 base, J lost 2 bases, and 15 bases lay in between. The CDR3 totals 17 residues. The V gene's germline CDR1 is LGHDT and CDR2 YNNKEL (reference sequence). The CDR3 DNA is TGTGCCAGCAGCCAAGGCGGGGCTCCCGGGGCCTACAATGAGCAGTTCTTC. Encoded protein: CASSQGGAPGAYNEQFF.

This chain uses TRBV3-1 with TRBJ1-2, with unresolved D. V lost 4 bases to trimming and J lost 4 bases, with 13 bases between them. Germline CDR1 LGHDT, CDR2 YNNKEL (reference sequence). The CDR3 runs to 14 residues. The CDR3 sequence is CASSRSGLPYGYTF. The CDR3 DNA sequence: TGTGCCAGCAGCCGCTCCGGGCTGCCCTATGGCTACACCTTC.

For this clonotype: The junction does not match germline at one end; this may be a read error. This chain links TRBV29-1 with TRBJ1-5; D possibly corresponds to TRBD1 (6 bases). The CDR3 covers 13 residues. Germline loops: CDR1 SQVTM, CDR2 ANQGSEA. As DNA, the CDR3 is TGCAGCGTACAACAGGGAAGCAATCAGCCCCGGCATTTT. Protein product: CSVQQGSNQPRHF.

Of note for this clonotype: Relative to the germline gene, one junction end is altered; a read error may explain this. The chain has TRBV7-9 and TRBJ2-1, with D perhaps assigned TRBD1 or TRBD2 (5 bases each). The CDR3 is 15 amino acids. Germline loops: CDR1 SEHNR, CDR2 FQNEAQ (reference sequence). CDR3: CASSSGTTSYNEQFF. The CDR3 DNA reads as TGTGCCAGTAGCTCCGGGACCACATCCTACAATGAGCAGTTCTTC.

This clonotype has just a few counts. A much larger clone sits a single nucleotide away, making a read error possible. J is TRBJ1-2 and V is TRBV20-1; 10 bases fit TRBD1. Germline V CDR1 and CDR2: DFQATT, SNEGSKA (reference sequence). The CDR3 runs to 17 residues. The chain's CDR3 is CGARDSEGQGSNYGYTF. CDR3 DNA: TGCGGTGCTAGAGATAGTGAGGGACAGGGGAGTAACTATGGCTACACCTTC.

The V gene is TRBV15, the J gene TRBJ2-6; unclear D gene. V was pared by 0 bases and J by 0 bases, with 12 bases between. The CDR3 covers 18 residues. The V gene's germline CDR1 is LNHNV and CDR2 YYDKDF (reference sequence). The chain's CDR3 is CATSRDRALTSGANVLTF. In nucleotides, the CDR3 is TGTGCCACCAGCAGAGATCGAGCCCTCACCTCTGGGGCCAACGTCCTGACTTTC.

This clonotype was seen more than once but under ten times. The V gene is TRBV5-5, the J gene TRBJ2-7; 7 bases align to TRBD1. V gave up 1 base and J gave up 7 bases; unmatched junction bases: 14. The CDR3 sequence is 16 residues long. Germline V lookup: CDR1 SGHKS, CDR2 YYEKEE (reference sequence). CDR3 nucleotide sequence: TGTGCCAGCAGCTTGCTGGCAGGGGGTAAGTCGAAAGAGCAGTACTTC. Translation: CASSLLAGGKSKEQYF.

In regard to this clonotype: A much larger clone is a single base away; this may be a read error. This chain joins TRBV29-1 and TRBJ2-1; TRBD2 matches at 7 bases. The CDR3 has 14 amino acids. Germline values: CDR1 SQVTM, CDR2 ANQGSEA. The V segment lost 7 bases and the J segment 5 bases; nucleotides outside the gene matches: 11. For the CDR3, the DNA is TGCAGCGCTGGGGGAGGGTCAGGGAACAATGAGCAGTTCTTC. This gives the protein CSAGGGSGNNEQFF.

The chain links TRBV20-1 to TRBJ2-1, with TRBD1 matching over 7 bases. The CDR3 sequence is 16 residues long. Germline CDR1 and CDR2: DFQATT and SNEGSKA (reference sequence). The ends lost 4 bases at V and 2 bases at J; junction bases unmatched: 11. As DNA, the CDR3 is TGCAGTGCTACTACAGGGGCCCCGAGCCCCTACAATGAGCAGTTCTTC. Its translation is CSATTGAPSPYNEQFF.

The chain uses TRBV27 and TRBJ2-4; the D gene is possibly TRBD1 (8 bases). The end of the DNA aligns better with TRBJ2-7, so the J call may be wrong. This CDR3 is built from 13 residues. The germline V gene encodes CDR1 MNHEY and CDR2 SMNVEV (reference sequence). CDR3 protein: CASRPTGGDEQYF. The CDR3 DNA sequence: TGTGCCAGCAGACCCACAGGGGGGGACGAGCAGTACTTC.

This clonotype has only one observation. The chain joins TRBV12-5 to TRBJ2-4; maybe TRBD1 (6 bases). The J call may be mistaken, given a closer DNA end match to TRBJ2-7. CDR3 length: 12 amino acids. In germline, CDR1 is LGHNT, CDR2 FRNRAP. CDR3: CASGLGTVEQYF. The DNA for the CDR3 is TGTGCTAGTGGTTTGGGGACAGTCGAGCAGTACTTC.

V gene TRBV5-1 combines with J gene TRBJ2-3; tentative D call: TRBD2 (6 bases). Germline V gives CDR1 SGHRS, CDR2 YFSETQ. Trimming stripped 6 bases from V and 2 bases from J, with 16 bases between. The CDR3 totals 15 residues. Here the CDR3 DNA reads TGCGCCAGCACCCAAACCCGGGGGATCACAGATACGCAGTATTTT. The encoded protein is CASTQTRGITDTQYF.

With respect to this clonotype: A much more abundant neighbour one base away suggests this may be a read error. The chain employs TRBV4-1 and TRBJ2-6; D gene unclear. In germline, CDR1 is MGHRA, CDR2 YSYEKL. This CDR3 spans 14 amino acids. The CDR3 DNA sequence: TGCGCCGGCAGCCAAGTCTCTGGGGCCAACGTCCTGACTTTC. This translates into CAGSQVSGANVLTF.